This TCR beta chain was recovered during a study of neurological immune-mediated disorders. Study results and limitations: The study found the most TCR clonal expansion in HTLV-1-associated myelopathy and the least in multiple sclerosis, below healthy controls.

Deletions cut 2 bases from V and 5 bases from J, with 12 bases between. CDR3 length: 14 residues. In this sample, this clonotype turned up many times. The target antigen is unknown. In TCRdb, the 5' RACE reads were re-called with MiXCR into one record per CDR3 protein. The sample lists more than 45,000 distinct CDR3 sequences, about an eighth occurring once. This chain uses TRBV12-3 or TRBV12-4 with TRBJ1-1; D perhaps matches TRBD1 (6 bases). The TCR comes from a man between 60 and 75 years old in good health. The sequenced sample was PBMCs. CDR3 residues: CASSLMGAGTEAFF. The CDR3 nucleotides are TGTGCCAGCAGTTTAATGGGGGCGGGAACTGAAGCTTTCTTT.